A single sample is the source of the 3 T cell receptor beta chains below, sequenced in a study of OX40 agonist ivuxolimab in advanced cancers. Library preparation used the immunoSEQ multiplex PCR assay. The immuneACCESS repertoire file appears here via TCRdb, limited to in-frame rearrangements. These files lack a portion of the clones; in checked studies, under half of the deficit traces to unresolved V genes, and the cause of the others is not known. The sample records 75,000 to 95,000 clones, about 91% of which are singletons. Together, the top ten hold 2.3% of the sample. Source: CD4+ or CD8+ T cells sorted from blood, taken in a trial of the OX40 agonist ivuxolimab. The receptor source for this set is an adult with an advanced solid tumor such as melanoma, head and neck, liver or kidney cancer.

The CDR3 is CASSRDREEGTQYF. CDR3 DNA sequence: TGCGCCAGCAGCCGGGACAGGGAGGAAGGGACCCAGTACTTC. The rearrangement uses TRBV5-1 and TRBJ2-5; 9 bases are a match to TRBD1. This CDR3 spans 14 amino acids. Germline values: CDR1 SGHRS, CDR2 YFSETQ. With V trimmed by 4 bases and J by 7 bases, 8 bases remained unmatched. Full variable domain (remainder filled in from reference TRBV5-1 and TRBJ2-5): KAGVTQTPRYLIKTRGQQVTLSCSPISGHRSVSWYQQTPGQGLQFLFEYFSETQRNKGNFPGRFSGRQFSNSRSEMNVSTLELGDSALYLCASSRDREEGTQYFGPGTRLLVL.

This clone was recorded only once. This sequence joins TRBV5-1 and TRBJ2-5; possibly TRBD1 for D (6 bases). Germline V CDR1 and CDR2: SGHRS, YFSETQ. V was trimmed by 0 bases and J by 3 bases, leaving 12 bases between them. This CDR3 is 15 amino acids long. For the CDR3, the DNA is TGCGCCAGCAGCTTGGCCAGGGGTCCCGAAGAGACCCAGTACTTC. Protein sequence: CASSLARGPEETQYF.

The V and J genes are TRBV5-1 and TRBJ2-3; 7 bases match TRBD2. The trim removed 3 bases at V and 1 base at J, leaving 14 bases unmatched. This CDR3 has 18 residues. CDR1 and CDR2 (germline): SGHRS, YFSETQ. The CDR3 protein is CASSWGPTSPGGTDTQYF. The DNA for the CDR3 is TGCGCCAGCAGCTGGGGCCCGACTAGCCCTGGTGGCACAGATACGCAGTATTTT.